What follows are 12 T cell receptor beta chains derived from one specimen sequenced in a study of blood T cell repertoires in COVID-19. Produced via immunoSEQ multiplex PCR; TCRdb's table is partial and in-frame only. The data contain around 180,000 clones, 80% of them singletons. The sample was peripheral blood. The receptors come from a man between 65 and 79 years old with active or convalescent COVID-19.

The chain uses TRBV24-1 and TRBJ2-7; possible D gene TRBD1, 5 bases. The length of the CDR3 is 12 residues. V was trimmed by 0 bases and J by 6 bases, leaving 5 bases between them. CDR1 and CDR2 from the germline V gene are KGHDR and SFDVKD. CDR3 in amino acids: CATSDLTGEQYF. The CDR3 DNA sequence: TGTGCCACCAGTGATTTGACAGGCGAGCAGTACTTC.

Notes on this clone: The sample contains more than one DNA sequence encoding this CDR3. The chain is built from TRBV5-6 and TRBJ1-6; D is unclear. The germline V gene has CDR1 SGHDT and CDR2 YYEEEE. Deletions cut 0 bases from V and 8 bases from J, with 12 bases between. The CDR3 totals 15 residues. The CDR3 sequence is CASSLAAGVDSPLHF. CDR3 DNA sequence: TGTGCCAGCAGCTTGGCCGCGGGAGTGGATTCACCCCTCCACTTT.

This clone was counted between two and nine times. The chain is built from TRBV2 and TRBJ1-6, with 8 bases fitting TRBD1. The junction had 7 bases not matched to a gene; V was cut back by 5 bases and J by 10 bases. Germline-derived CDR1 and CDR2 are SNHLY and FYNNEI. The length of the CDR3 is 14 residues. The DNA for the CDR3 is TGTGCCAGCAGTCCCACAGGGGGGGAGTCACCCCTCCACTTT. This gives the protein CASSPTGGESPLHF.

The J gene is TRBJ1-2, the V gene TRBV6-5; TRBD1 might be the D (6 bases). V shed 10 bases and J shed 2 bases, with 17 bases lying between them. The germline V gene encodes CDR1 MNHEY and CDR2 SVGAGI. The CDR3 is made up of 14 amino acids. CDR3 bases: TGTGCCACCAAGAATGGACAGAGGAACTATGGCTACACCTTC. The encoded protein is CATKNGQRNYGYTF.

V gene TRBV29-1 combines with J gene TRBJ1-4; 8 bases fit TRBD1. In germline, CDR1 is SQVTM, CDR2 ANQGSEA. The V segment lost 7 bases and the J segment 6 bases; nucleotides outside the gene matches: 7. The CDR3 length is 13 residues. As DNA, the CDR3 is TGCAGCGGGCAGGGGGCACTCCATGAAAAACTGTTTTTT. This gives the protein CSGQGALHEKLFF.

The rearrangement joins TRBV7-2 to TRBJ2-5; 7 nucleotides match TRBD2. The V and J ends lost 6 bases and 10 bases, in that order; junction bases with no gene match: 11. Germline lookup yields CDR1 SGHTA and CDR2 FQGNSA. The CDR3 loop spans 13 amino acids. The CDR3 DNA reads TGTGCCAGCAGTTCGTACACTGCGGGGGACCAGTACTTC. It specifies CASSSYTAGDQYF. Filled out from reference TRBV7-2 and TRBJ2-5, the complete variable domain reads GAGVSQSPSNKVTEKGKDVELRCDPISGHTALYWYRQSLGQGLEFLIYFQGNSAPDKSGLPSDRFSAERTGGSVSTLTIQRTQQEDSAVYLCASSSYTAGDQYFGPGTRLLVL.

The CDR3: CASSSVGPGSRAQETQYF. The CDR3 DNA reads TGTGCCAGCAGTTCTGTAGGGCCGGGATCTAGGGCCCAAGAGACCCAGTACTTC. V gene TRBV7-9 combines with J gene TRBJ2-5; perhaps TRBD2 as D (5 bases). CDR1 and CDR2 from the germline V gene are SEHNR and FQNEAQ (reference sequence). This CDR3 region has 18 residues. V was pared by 6 bases and J by 1 base, with 24 bases between.

V usage is TRBV18 and J usage is TRBJ2-7; 9 bases line up with TRBD2. J lost 2 bases, V lost 4 bases, and 12 bases had no gene match. This CDR3 spans 17 amino acids. The germline gives CDR1 KGHSH, CDR2 LQKENI. CDR3 sequence (DNA): TGTGCCAGCTCACTGTCGACCGGGACTAGCAATCCCTACGAGCAGTACTTC. Its translation: CASSLSTGTSNPYEQYF.

V gene TRBV5-1 combines with J gene TRBJ2-1; TRBD2 matches 9 bases. After removal of 3 bases from V and 9 bases from J, the junction contained 7 bases not matched to a gene. Germline CDR1 is SGHRS and CDR2 is YFSETQ. This CDR3 has 14 amino acids. This CDR3 is CASSYPREGGEQFF. In DNA form, the CDR3 reads TGCGCCAGCAGCTACCCGCGGGAGGGCGGTGAGCAGTTCTTC.

This sequence joins TRBV27 and TRBJ1-2; D perhaps matches TRBD1 (6 bases). CDR1 is MNHEY and CDR2 is SMNVEV in the germline V gene (reference sequence). The CDR3 runs to 15 residues. V dropped 3 bases and J dropped 2 bases, with 13 bases sitting between them. CDR3 coding DNA: TGTGCCAGCAGTTTGGCAGGGGTCGGAAACTATGGCTACACCTTC. Amino acids: CASSLAGVGNYGYTF.

The J gene is TRBJ2-1, the V gene TRBV3-1 (or the pseudogene TRBV3-2), with TRBD2 identical over 12 bases. The CDR3 runs 15 residues. V was clipped by 6 bases and J by 7 bases; unmatched bases: 7. Germline V gene lookup returns CDR1 LGHDT and CDR2 YNNKEL (reference sequence). DNA of the CDR3: TGTGCCAGCAGACCCCGACTAGCGGGAGATAATGAGCAGTTCTTC. Translating gives CASRPRLAGDNEQFF.

V and J are TRBV6-2 or TRBV6-3 and TRBJ1-6; no reliable D call. This CDR3 is 16 amino acids long. Germline CDR1 MNHEY, CDR2 SVGEGT. Trimming stripped 4 bases from V and 7 bases from J, with 17 bases between. CDR3 residues: CASSFYEGSANSPLHF. CDR3 nucleotide sequence: TGTGCCAGCAGTTTCTACGAGGGCTCTGCAAATTCACCCCTCCACTTT.